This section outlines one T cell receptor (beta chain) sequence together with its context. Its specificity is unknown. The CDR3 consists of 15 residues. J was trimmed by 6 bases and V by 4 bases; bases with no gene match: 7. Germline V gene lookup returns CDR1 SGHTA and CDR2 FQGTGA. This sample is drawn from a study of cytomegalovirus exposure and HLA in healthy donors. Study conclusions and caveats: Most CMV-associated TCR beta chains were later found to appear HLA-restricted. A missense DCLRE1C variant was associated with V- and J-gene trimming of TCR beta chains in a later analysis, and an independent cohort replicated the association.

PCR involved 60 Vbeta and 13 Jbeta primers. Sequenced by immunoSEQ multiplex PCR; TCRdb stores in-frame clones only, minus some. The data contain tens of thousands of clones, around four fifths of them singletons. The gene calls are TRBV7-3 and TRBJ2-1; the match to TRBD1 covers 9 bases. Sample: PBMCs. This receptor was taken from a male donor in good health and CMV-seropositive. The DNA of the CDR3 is TGTGCCAGCAGCTCGGGACAGGGCCTTCTCAATGAGCAGTTCTTC. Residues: CASSSGQGLLNEQFF.